The source of this T cell receptor beta chain is a study of long-term antiretroviral therapy in people with HIV. Study results and caveats: ART-treated samples gained diversity yet remained below transplant donor controls. Within the repertoire, clones expanded before ART were dominant at all time points. When set beside controls, HIV repertoires had CDR3 length ranges that were narrower.

One or more pre-ART and two or more post-ART PBMC samples were available from each donor. A word on this clone: What it binds is not known.

The authors ran the immunoSEQ assay, v3.0, at survey level. Assay: immunoSEQ multiplex PCR; the TCRdb copy retains only in-frame clones and omits some. The table has under 20,000 clones, 75% to 90% seen once. Germline V gene sequence: CDR1 MNHEY, CDR2 SMNVEV (reference sequence). The CDR3 totals 15 residues. Trimming removed 5 bases from V and 0 bases from J; junction bases left unmatched: 6. The TCR was taken from a man aged 18 to 30 with HIV. The sample in question was unsorted PBMCs, obtained 0.3 years after starting antiretroviral therapy. The V call is TRBV27, the J call TRBJ2-7, with 8 positions matching TRBD2. The CDR3 spells CASSISGEISYEQYF. The CDR3 DNA reads as TGTGCCAGCAGTATTAGCGGGGAGATCTCCTACGAGCAGTACTTC.